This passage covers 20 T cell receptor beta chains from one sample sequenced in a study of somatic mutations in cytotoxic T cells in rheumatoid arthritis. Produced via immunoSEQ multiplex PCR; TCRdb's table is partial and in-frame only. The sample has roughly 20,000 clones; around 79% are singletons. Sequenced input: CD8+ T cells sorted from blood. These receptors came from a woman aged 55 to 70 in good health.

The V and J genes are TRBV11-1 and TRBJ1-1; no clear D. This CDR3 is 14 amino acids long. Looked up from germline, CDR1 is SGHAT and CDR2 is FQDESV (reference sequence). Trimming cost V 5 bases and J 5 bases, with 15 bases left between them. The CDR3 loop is CASSPTGDNTEAFF. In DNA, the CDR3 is TGTGCCAGCAGCCCGACGGGAGATAATACTGAAGCTTTCTTT.

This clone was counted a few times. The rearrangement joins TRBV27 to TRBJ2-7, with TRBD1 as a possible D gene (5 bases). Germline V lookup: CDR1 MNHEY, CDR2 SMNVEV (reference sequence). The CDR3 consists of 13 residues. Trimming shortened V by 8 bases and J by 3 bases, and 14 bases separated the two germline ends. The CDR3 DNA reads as TGTGCCAGCTGGGGCAGGGCAGGCTACGAGCAGTACTTC. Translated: CASWGRAGYEQYF.

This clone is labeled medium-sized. In DNA, the CDR3 is TGTGCCAGCAGTGAAATGGGGCGCGACACTGAAGCTTTCTTT. It translates to CASSEMGRDTEAFF. The chain is built from TRBV25-1 and TRBJ1-1, with D possibly TRBD1 on 5 matching bases. The CDR3 length is 14 residues. V lost 2 bases and J lost 3, with 10 bases in between. CDR1 is MGHDK and CDR2 is SYGVNS in the germline V gene.

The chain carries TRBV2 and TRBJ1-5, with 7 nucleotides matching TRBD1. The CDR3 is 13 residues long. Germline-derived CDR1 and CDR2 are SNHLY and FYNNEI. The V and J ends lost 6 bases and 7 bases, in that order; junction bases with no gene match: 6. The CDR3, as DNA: TGTGCCAGCAGAGAGACAGGGAGGCAGCCCCAGCATTTT. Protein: CASRETGRQPQHF.

The CDR3 spells CAISPVPGTANTEAFF. CDR3 DNA sequence: TGTGCCATCAGTCCTGTTCCAGGGACGGCGAACACTGAAGCTTTCTTT. V usage is TRBV10-3 and J usage is TRBJ1-1; tentatively, D is TRBD1 (5 bases). The CDR3 extends over 16 amino acids. CDR1 is ENHRY and CDR2 is SYGVKD in the germline V gene. The V end was cut by 5 bases, the J end by 1 base, with 17 bases between.

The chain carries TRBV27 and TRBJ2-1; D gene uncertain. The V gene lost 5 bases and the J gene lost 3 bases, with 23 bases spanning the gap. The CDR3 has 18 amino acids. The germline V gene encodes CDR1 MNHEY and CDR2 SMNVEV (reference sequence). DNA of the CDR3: TGTGCCAGCAGTCCATCAATCCCCATGACCGAAATCTACAATGAGCAGTTCTTC. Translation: CASSPSIPMTEIYNEQFF.

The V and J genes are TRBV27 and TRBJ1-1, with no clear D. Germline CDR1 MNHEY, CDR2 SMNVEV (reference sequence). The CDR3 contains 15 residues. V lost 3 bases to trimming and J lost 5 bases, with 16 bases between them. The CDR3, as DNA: TGTGCCAGCAGTTTGACACTCGTAAGTGGGACTGAAGCTTTCTTT. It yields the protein CASSLTLVSGTEAFF.

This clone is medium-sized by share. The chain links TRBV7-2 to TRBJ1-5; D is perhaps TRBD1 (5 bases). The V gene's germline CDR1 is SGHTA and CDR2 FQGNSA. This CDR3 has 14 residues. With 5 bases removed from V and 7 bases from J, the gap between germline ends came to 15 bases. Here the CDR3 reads CASSPMRGEQPQHF. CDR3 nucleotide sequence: TGTGCCAGCAGCCCAATGAGGGGTGAGCAGCCCCAGCATTTT. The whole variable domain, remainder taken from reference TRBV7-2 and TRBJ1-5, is GAGVSQSPSNKVTEKGKDVELRCDPISGHTALYWYRQSLGQGLEFLIYFQGNSAPDKSGLPSDRFSAERTGGSVSTLTIQRTQQEDSAVYLCASSPMRGEQPQHFGDGTRLSIL.

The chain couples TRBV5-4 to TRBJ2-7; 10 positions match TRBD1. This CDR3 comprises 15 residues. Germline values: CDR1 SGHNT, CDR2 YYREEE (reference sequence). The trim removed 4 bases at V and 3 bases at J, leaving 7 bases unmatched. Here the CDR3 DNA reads TGTGCCAGCAGCCTGCCGGGACAGGGGCTCTACGAGCAGTACTTC. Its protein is CASSLPGQGLYEQYF.

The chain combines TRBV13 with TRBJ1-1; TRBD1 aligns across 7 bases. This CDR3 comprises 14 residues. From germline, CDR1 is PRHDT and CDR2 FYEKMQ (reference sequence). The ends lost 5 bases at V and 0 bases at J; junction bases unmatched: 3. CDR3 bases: TGTGCCAGCAGCGCCGGACAGGTGAACACTGAAGCTTTCTTT. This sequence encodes CASSAGQVNTEAFF.

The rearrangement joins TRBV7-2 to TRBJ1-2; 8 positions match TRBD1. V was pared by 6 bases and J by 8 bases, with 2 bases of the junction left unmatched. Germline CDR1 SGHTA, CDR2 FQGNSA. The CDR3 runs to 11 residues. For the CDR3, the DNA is TGTGCCAGCAGGACAGGGGAAGGCTACACCTTC. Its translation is CASRTGEGYTF.

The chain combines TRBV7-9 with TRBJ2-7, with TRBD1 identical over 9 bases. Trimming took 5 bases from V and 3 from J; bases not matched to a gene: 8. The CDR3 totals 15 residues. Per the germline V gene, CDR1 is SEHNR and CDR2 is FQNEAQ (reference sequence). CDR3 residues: CASSPPDRGGYEQYF. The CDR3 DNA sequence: TGTGCCAGCAGCCCCCCGGACAGGGGAGGCTACGAGCAGTACTTC.

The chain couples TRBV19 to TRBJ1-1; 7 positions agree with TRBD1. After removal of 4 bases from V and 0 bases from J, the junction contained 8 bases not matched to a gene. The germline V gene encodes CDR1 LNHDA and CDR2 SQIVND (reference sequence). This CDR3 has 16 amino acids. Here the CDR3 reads CASSTPRQGLNTEAFF. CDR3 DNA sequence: TGTGCCAGTAGTACCCCCAGACAGGGTCTGAACACTGAAGCTTTCTTT.

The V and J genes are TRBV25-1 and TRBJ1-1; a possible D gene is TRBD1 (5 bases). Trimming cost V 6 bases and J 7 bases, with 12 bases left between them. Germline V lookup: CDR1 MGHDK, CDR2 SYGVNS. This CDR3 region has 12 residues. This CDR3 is CASSAREGEAFF. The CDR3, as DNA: TGTGCCAGCAGCGCCAGGGAGGGTGAAGCTTTCTTT.

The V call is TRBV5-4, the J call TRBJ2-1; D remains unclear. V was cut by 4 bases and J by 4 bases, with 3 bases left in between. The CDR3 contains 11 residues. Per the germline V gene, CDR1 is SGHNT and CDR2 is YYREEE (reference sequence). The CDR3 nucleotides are TGTGCCAGCAGCGCATACAATGAGCAGTTCTTC. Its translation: CASSAYNEQFF.

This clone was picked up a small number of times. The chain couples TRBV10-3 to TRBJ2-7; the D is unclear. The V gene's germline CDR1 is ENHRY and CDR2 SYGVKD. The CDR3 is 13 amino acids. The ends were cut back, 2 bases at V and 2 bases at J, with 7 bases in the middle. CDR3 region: CAISETTTYEQYF. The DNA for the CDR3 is TGTGCCATCAGTGAGACAACAACCTACGAGCAGTACTTC.

CDR3 nucleotides: TGCGCCAGCAGTGATGGGGTTAACTACGAGCAGTACTTC. As protein: CASSDGVNYEQYF. This chain joins TRBV10-1 and TRBJ2-7, with D unclear. The CDR3 has 13 amino acids. CDR1 WNHNN and CDR2 SYGVQD come from the germline V gene (reference sequence). Between the trimmed V and J ends, which lost 3 bases and 3 bases, there was a span of 9 bases.

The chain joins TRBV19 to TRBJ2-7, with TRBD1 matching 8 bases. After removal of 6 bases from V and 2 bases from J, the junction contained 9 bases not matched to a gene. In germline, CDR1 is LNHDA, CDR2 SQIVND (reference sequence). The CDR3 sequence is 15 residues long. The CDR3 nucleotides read TGTGCCAGTAGCCAGGACAGGGACCCCCCCTACGAGCAGTACTTC. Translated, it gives CASSQDRDPPYEQYF.

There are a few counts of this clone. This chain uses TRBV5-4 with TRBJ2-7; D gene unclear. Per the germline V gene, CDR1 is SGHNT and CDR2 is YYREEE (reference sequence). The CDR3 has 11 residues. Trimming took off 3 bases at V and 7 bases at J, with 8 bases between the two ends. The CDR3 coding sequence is TGTGCCAGCAGCTCCCCTAGGGAGCAGTACTTC. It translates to CASSSPREQYF.

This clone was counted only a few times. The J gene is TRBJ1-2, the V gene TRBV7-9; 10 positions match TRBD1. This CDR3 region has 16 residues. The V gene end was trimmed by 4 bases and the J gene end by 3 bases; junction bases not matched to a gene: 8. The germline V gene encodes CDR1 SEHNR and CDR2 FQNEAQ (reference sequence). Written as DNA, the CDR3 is TGTGCCAGCAGCTACCTAATGGGACAGGGGTACTATGGCTACACCTTC. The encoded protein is CASSYLMGQGYYGYTF.